This T cell receptor (beta chain) was sequenced in a study of blood T cell repertoires in COVID-19. Study-wide background: The analysed material was cDNA or gDNA that came from T cells, B-cell-depleted T cells, or PBMCs.

This clone has just one count. The CDR3 spans 15 residues. Germline V gene lookup returns CDR1 LNHDA and CDR2 SQIVND (reference sequence). Trimming stripped 5 bases from V and 5 bases from J, with 18 bases between. In the original processing: Counts of nucleated cells, estimated from reference gene primer amplification, were obtained. Only in-frame clones appear in the TCRdb table, and some are missing; sequencing was by immunoSEQ multiplex PCR. From that table come the V and J calls and clone size; the DNA was used to work out D and trimming. The data hold about 150,000 clones, with around 90% observed a single time. Recruits, aged about 18 to 90 years, lived in approximately 26 US areas.

Material for sequencing was PBMCs or T cells enriched from blood (not recorded which). This TCR came from a woman aged 40 to 50 who had been exposed to COVID-19. V gene TRBV19 combines with J gene TRBJ1-2; D is perhaps TRBD1 (5 bases). The CDR3 spells CASSPTGDDGYGYTF. In DNA form, the CDR3 reads TGTGCCAGTAGTCCCACGGGGGACGACGGATATGGCTACACCTTC.